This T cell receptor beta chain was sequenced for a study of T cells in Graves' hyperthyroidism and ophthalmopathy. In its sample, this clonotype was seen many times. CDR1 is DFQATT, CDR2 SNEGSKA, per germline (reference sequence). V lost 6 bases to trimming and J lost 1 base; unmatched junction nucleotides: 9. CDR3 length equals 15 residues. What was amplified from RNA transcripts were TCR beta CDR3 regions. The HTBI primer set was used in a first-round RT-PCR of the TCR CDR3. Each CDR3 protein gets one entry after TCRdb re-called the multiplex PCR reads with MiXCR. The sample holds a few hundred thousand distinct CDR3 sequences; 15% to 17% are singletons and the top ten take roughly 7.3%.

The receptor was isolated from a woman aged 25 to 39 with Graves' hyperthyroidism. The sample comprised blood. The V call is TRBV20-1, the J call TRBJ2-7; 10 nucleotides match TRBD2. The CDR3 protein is CSAPPPSGGSYEQYF. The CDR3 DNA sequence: TGCAGTGCCCCTCCTCCTAGCGGGGGTTCCTACGAGCAGTACTTC.